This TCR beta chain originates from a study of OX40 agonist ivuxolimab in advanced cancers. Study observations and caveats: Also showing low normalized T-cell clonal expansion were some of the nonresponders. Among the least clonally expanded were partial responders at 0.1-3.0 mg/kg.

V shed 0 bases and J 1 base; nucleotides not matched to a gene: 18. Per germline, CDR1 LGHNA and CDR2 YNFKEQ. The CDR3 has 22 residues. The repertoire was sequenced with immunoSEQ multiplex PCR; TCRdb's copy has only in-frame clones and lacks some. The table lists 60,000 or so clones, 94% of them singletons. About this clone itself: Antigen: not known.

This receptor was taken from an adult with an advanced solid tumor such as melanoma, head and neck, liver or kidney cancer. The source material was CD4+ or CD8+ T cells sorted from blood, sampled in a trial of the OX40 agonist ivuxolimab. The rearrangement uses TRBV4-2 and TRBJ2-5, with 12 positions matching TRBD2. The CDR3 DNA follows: TGTGCCAGCAGCCAAGATCCAAGAAGACTAGCGGGAGATTTAACTCGCCAAGAGACCCAGTACTTC. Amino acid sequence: CASSQDPRRLAGDLTRQETQYF.